This T cell receptor (beta chain) came from a study of blood T cells in healthy people across ages. Study background: Template switching captured about one barcoded beta molecule per two T cells. Study-wide results and caveats: Donor CMV status, an unknown factor, possibly confounded changes in expanded clonotypes. It was held that the diversity estimates obtained from one million T cells were underestimates.

Turning to this clonotype: Its matching antigen is unknown.

Donors each provided 8 to 10 milliliters of peripheral blood. A J-beta primer mix and a sample-barcoded 5' primer were used in a second PCR of roughly 6 to 11 cycles. TCRdb fed the 5' RACE reads into MiXCR, producing one record per CDR3 protein. The table records nearly 800,000 distinct CDR3 sequences, roughly three fifths of them present only once. This CDR3 has 14 amino acids. Germline CDR1 reads MGHDK; CDR2 reads SYGVNS. Trimming left V 5 bases short and J 6 bases short, with 14 bases between. This chain joins TRBV25-1 and TRBJ2-1, with D tentatively TRBD2 (5 bases). This receptor was taken from a man aged 35-49 years in good health. The specimen sequenced was blood. The CDR3 DNA follows: TGTGCCAGCAGTTCTAGCAAACGGGTCAATGAGCAGTTCTTC. Protein product: CASSSSKRVNEQFF.